One and the same sample provided the 20 T cell receptor beta chains below, sequenced in a study of metastatic and nonmetastatic thyroid tumors. No treatment had been given to any patient before thyroid surgery. TCRdb reanalyzed the PCR reads via MiXCR. The sample records 5,500 to 7,500 clones, roughly 29% being singletons. The specimen sequenced was adjacent normal tissue. These receptor sequences come from a female donor with papillary thyroid cancer or a benign thyroid nodule (not recorded which). Some clones in this sample may be carry-over from other donors' samples.

This clone qualifies as large (0.1 to 1%). Other DNA sequences in the sample encode the same CDR3. The genes are TRBV6-4 and TRBJ2-1; no definite D call. With 3 bases removed from V and 6 bases from J, the gap between germline ends came to 9 bases. The CDR3 runs 13 residues. Germline CDR1 reads MRHNA; CDR2 reads SNTAGT. This chain's CDR3 is CASSEGYPNEQFF. In DNA, the CDR3 is TGTGCCAGCAGTGAGGGGTATCCCAATGAGCAGTTCTTC.

This clone is medium-sized (0.01 to 0.1%). The CDR3: CAWSVAAGGTDTQYF. The DNA of the CDR3 is TGTGCCTGGAGTGTAGCAGCAGGTGGCACAGATACGCAGTATTTT. The rearrangement joins TRBV30 to TRBJ2-3; D ambiguous. The CDR3 consists of 15 residues. The germline V gene has CDR1 GTSNPN and CDR2 SVGIG (reference sequence). V was clipped by 0 bases and J by 1 base, with 11 bases between them.

The CDR3 is CASSTRQGTHTDTQYF. The CDR3 DNA follows: TGTGCCAGCAGCACACGACAGGGAACACACACAGATACGCAGTATTTT. The J gene is TRBJ2-3, the V gene TRBV4-2, with TRBD1 matching over 7 bases. Germline CDR1 is LGHNA and CDR2 is YNFKEQ. The CDR3 has 16 residues. V lost 5 bases, J lost 2 bases, and 10 bases stayed unmatched.

In its sample, this clone was seen a few times. The chain carries TRBV6-1 and TRBJ1-1; D may be TRBD1 (6 bases). The CDR3 loop spans 14 amino acids. The germline V gene has CDR1 MNHNS and CDR2 SASEGT. V gave up 5 bases and J gave up 5 bases, with 15 bases separating them. The CDR3 loop is CASSLQGSGTEAFF. The CDR3, as DNA: TGTGCCAGCAGTCTACAGGGCAGTGGGACTGAAGCTTTCTTT.

This clone was counted ten times or more. This chain uses TRBV4-2 with TRBJ1-6, with TRBD1 matching over 7 bases. Unmatched junction bases numbered 9, after V lost 5 bases and J lost 5 bases. Per germline, CDR1 LGHNA and CDR2 YNFKEQ. This CDR3 has 16 residues. Written as DNA, the CDR3 is TGTGCCAGCAGCGATAACAGGGGACCTAATAATTCACCCCTCCACTTT. It translates to CASSDNRGPNNSPLHF.

This clone was recorded a few times. This chain connects TRBV15 to TRBJ1-1, with TRBD1 as a possible D gene (5 bases). The CDR3 totals 14 residues. Trimming left V 3 bases short and J 2 bases short, with 10 bases between. Germline values: CDR1 LNHNV, CDR2 YYDKDF (reference sequence). The CDR3 region is CATSSSQGNTEAFF. In DNA, the CDR3 is TGTGCCACCAGCAGTTCCCAGGGAAACACTGAAGCTTTCTTT.

This clone was found a few times. This chain links TRBV6-1 with TRBJ1-1; D uncertain. Trimming removed 9 bases from V and 3 bases from J, with 17 bases in between. This CDR3 spans 14 amino acids. From germline, CDR1 is MNHNS and CDR2 SASEGT. Here the CDR3 DNA reads TGTGCCAGTGCAGAGGCGTTGGGTGACACTGAAGCTTTCTTT. Encoded protein: CASAEALGDTEAFF.

This clone qualifies as medium-sized. The chain links TRBV6-2 or TRBV6-3 to TRBJ1-5, with D uncertain. The V gene lost 8 bases and the J gene lost 3 bases, with 11 bases spanning the gap. Germline CDR1 and CDR2: MNHEY and SVGEGT. This CDR3 is 13 amino acids long. CDR3 residues: CASHDPLNQPQHF. DNA for the CDR3: TGTGCCAGCCACGATCCTCTCAATCAGCCCCAGCATTTT.

In this sample, this clone is large. This sample includes further DNA sequences coding for the same CDR3. The V call is TRBV6-1, the J call TRBJ2-1; 7 nucleotides align to TRBD2. This CDR3 has 14 amino acids. Trimming cost V 4 bases and J 7 bases; bases outside gene matches: 7. CDR1 MNHNS and CDR2 SASEGT come from the germline V gene. Here the CDR3 reads CASSGGRARNEQFF. In DNA, the CDR3 is TGTGCCAGCAGTGGGGGGAGGGCCCGTAATGAGCAGTTCTTC.

This sequence joins TRBV11-2 and TRBJ1-1; TRBD1 agrees at 8 bases. Trimming cost V 5 bases and J 1 base; bases outside gene matches: 6. The germline V gene has CDR1 SGHAT and CDR2 FQNNGV. The CDR3 spans 15 residues. The DNA for the CDR3 is TGTGCCAGCAGCCGTCAGGGACAGGAGAACACTGAAGCTTTCTTT. Translation: CASSRQGQENTEAFF.

This clone has only a few counts. V usage is TRBV6-1 and J usage is TRBJ1-1; D uncertain. With 5 bases removed from V and 1 base from J, the gap between germline ends came to 11 bases. CDR1 is MNHNS and CDR2 is SASEGT in the germline V gene. This CDR3 comprises 14 residues. The CDR3 sequence: CASSLDGRNTEAFF. CDR3 nucleotide sequence: TGTGCCAGCAGTCTGGACGGCCGGAACACTGAAGCTTTCTTT.

J is TRBJ2-3 and V is TRBV27; D remains ambiguous. V shed 6 bases and J shed 0 bases, with 7 bases lying between them. Germline V CDR1 and CDR2: MNHEY, SMNVEV (reference sequence). The CDR3 sequence is 13 residues long. The CDR3 protein is CASRPTSTDTQYF. CDR3 nucleotide sequence: TGTGCCAGCAGGCCGACTAGCACAGATACGCAGTATTTT.

The rearrangement uses TRBV10-3 and TRBJ1-1; possible D gene TRBD1, 6 bases. Germline CDR1 is ENHRY and CDR2 is SYGVKD. The CDR3 sequence is 15 residues long. Trimming took 6 bases from V and 1 from J, leaving 15 bases between them. CDR3 in amino acids: CAISPGTNQNTEAFF. The CDR3, as DNA: TGTGCCATCAGCCCAGGGACAAATCAGAACACTGAAGCTTTCTTT.

CDR3 sequence reads: CASKGGRSYNEQFF. The CDR3 DNA reads TGTGCCAGCAAAGGCGGGAGGTCCTACAATGAGCAGTTCTTC. V and J are TRBV28 and TRBJ2-1; 8 bases are shared with TRBD2. The CDR3 covers 14 residues. The J segment lost 1 base and the V segment lost 7 bases, leaving 3 bases of the junction unmatched. In germline, CDR1 is MDHEN, CDR2 SYDVKM.

This clone was seen a handful of times. One end of the junction varies from germline; a read error may be responsible. V gene TRBV10-3 combines with J gene TRBJ2-5, with D perhaps TRBD2 (11 bases). Germline V gene lookup returns CDR1 ENHRY and CDR2 SYGVKD. The length of the CDR3 is 19 residues. The DNA for the CDR3 is TGTGCCATCAGTATCCGGGACAGGGGTAGCGGGAGGGCCATAGAGACCCAGTACTTT. Amino acid sequence: CAISIRDRGSGRAIETQYF.

This clone appeared a few times. The chain couples TRBV2 to TRBJ2-7; TRBD2 aligns across 7 bases. The V and J ends lost 7 bases and 3 bases, in that order; junction bases with no gene match: 9. The CDR3 has 14 residues. Germline CDR1 reads SNHLY; CDR2 reads FYNNEI. The CDR3 loop is CASTSEASGYEQYF. Here the CDR3 DNA reads TGTGCCAGCACATCGGAGGCTAGCGGCTACGAGCAGTACTTC.

This chain uses TRBV2 with TRBJ1-2, with 8 bases lining up with TRBD1. V gave up 7 bases and J gave up 10 bases; unmatched junction bases: 8. CDR3 length equals 12 residues. Germline CDR1 SNHLY, CDR2 FYNNEI. CDR3 coding DNA: TGTGCCAGCAAGTTAGGACAGGGTGTCTACACCTTC. Translated: CASKLGQGVYTF.

The CDR3 loop is CASSPGQGLLGNEQFF. The CDR3 DNA reads TGCGCCAGCAGCCCGGGACAGGGGCTTTTGGGCAATGAGCAGTTCTTC. The rearrangement uses TRBV4-1 and TRBJ2-1, with 10 bases lining up with TRBD1. With V trimmed by 4 bases and J by 6 bases, 9 bases remained unmatched. Germline assignment: CDR1 MGHRA and CDR2 YSYEKL. CDR3 length: 16 amino acids.

The chain links TRBV5-1 to TRBJ2-1; 7 nucleotides match TRBD1. The ends lost 4 bases at V and 8 bases at J; junction bases unmatched: 9. Germline V gene lookup returns CDR1 SGHRS and CDR2 YFSETQ. This CDR3 comprises 14 residues. CDR3 sequence reads: CASSEYRGLDEQFF. The CDR3 DNA reads TGCGCCAGCAGCGAATACAGGGGATTGGATGAGCAGTTCTTC.

This clone is classed as large. Additional DNA sequences in this sample encode the identical CDR3. The chain has TRBV28 and TRBJ2-7; the D gene is possibly TRBD1 (5 bases). The CDR3 is 12 residues long. CDR1 MDHEN and CDR2 SYDVKM come from the germline V gene. Trimming shortened V by 10 bases and J by 6 bases, and 16 bases separated the two germline ends. The CDR3 DNA reads TGTGCCACCACCTCACAAGGGGTCGAGCAGTACTTC. Translation gives CATTSQGVEQYF.